The sequence of this T cell receptor beta chain was determined in a study of cytomegalovirus exposure and HLA in healthy donors. Points from the study as a whole: TCR beta chains associated with HLA were, in a later analysis, more clonally expanded than equally common others.

This PCR relied on a set of 60 Vbeta primers and 13 Jbeta primers. Using immunoSEQ multiplex PCR, the repertoire was profiled, and TCRdb retains in-frame clones only, with some absent. The table lists around 130,000 clones, 88% of them singletons. This clone appeared a single time. The antigen is not known. V was pared by 4 bases and J by 8 bases, with 14 bases between. Per the germline V gene, CDR1 is MNHEY and CDR2 is SVGAGI. CDR3 size: 13 residues. This receptor was taken from a woman between 40 and 55 years old in good health and CMV-seronegative. The chain recombines TRBV6-5 with TRBJ1-2; D is possibly TRBD1 (5 bases). Sequences were obtained from PBMCs. The chain's CDR3 is CASSSTTRGGYTF. CDR3 DNA: TGTGCCAGCAGTTCCACCACCCGGGGGGGCTACACCTTC.